Reported below is one TCR beta chain. This receptor's antigen is unknown. No clone much larger than this one lies a single base away; base qualities are absent. The data were taken from a study of blood T cell repertoires in COVID-19 (dated by TCRdb to about 2020). Turning to the overall study: Samples from collaborators originated in the United States, Italy and Spain and spanned both the acute and convalescent phases of COVID-19. The prospective study material was composed of cDNA or gDNA derived from T cells, B-cell-depleted T cells, or PBMCs. Deeply sampled blood TCRbeta repertoires from subjects exposed to, actively infected with, or recovered from COVID-19 were included in the dataset. The repertoires were made available in a free public database intended to serve as a resource for research on the immune response to SARS-CoV-2. The samples were drawn from two sources: the first 160 participants of the ongoing ImmuneRACE study, and some 1,300 subjects contributed by 6 global collaborators. Nearly every sample came with metadata listing a de-identified subject ID, COVID-19 status, age in years and sex. Where available, HLA class I and class II types were obtained from metadata supplied by the sample provider rather than from assay-based typing. The research as a whole found: The amount of clinical and demographic metadata varied by source and participant and was provided uncurated.

The germline V gene encodes CDR1 LGHNT and CDR2 FRNRAP. The CDR3 measures 17 amino acids from cysteine to phenylalanine. Only the CDR3 region is kept as DNA, spanning 51 bases read in frame from base 1. The junction shows trimming of 4 bases on V and 8 bases on J, plus 21 bases between the germline ends. TCRbeta CDR3 regions were amplified from genomic DNA by means of the immunoSEQ Assay, a bias-controlled multiplex PCR. The published analysis was carried out like this. The number of nucleated cells in each sample was estimated from the amplification of reference gene primers within the assay. Sequence reads were collapsed and filtered to measure the absolute abundance of every unique TCRbeta CDR3 rearrangement. For each sample, productive Simpson clonality was calculated as the square root of Simpson's diversity index across productive rearrangements. TCRdb provides this immuneACCESS table in a form limited to in-frame rearrangements. Some clones are lacking; in checked studies, under half of them reflect an unresolved V gene, and why the rest are absent is not known. The V and J calls and the clone size are those of that table, but D and trimming were determined from the DNA. Across this sample there are some 170,000 clones, with more than 75% seen only once. About 1.2% of the sample is taken by the ten largest.

Participants in the prospective study were enrolled through a virtual design, were aged about 18 to 90 years, and lived in approximately 25 United States geographic areas. In the prospective study, participants were assigned to cohorts based on the clinical history participants reported in a screening survey and a study questionnaire. Mobile phlebotomists in the prospective study collected whole blood, serum and a nasopharyngeal or oropharyngeal swab from every participant. Participants in the prospective study had the option to provide additional blood draws and questionnaires over a roughly 2-month period. Blood samples from the prospective study were shipped frozen or at room temperature prior to DNA extraction.

The origin of this receptor is a human donor with acute COVID-19. The donor label of this sample is uncertain. The source material was PBMCs or T cells enriched from blood (not recorded which). This sequence uses TRBV12-5 and TRBJ1-6, and possibly TRBD1, on 6 matching bases. The bases read TGTGCTAGTGGTTCGGACGGGCCTAGGGGGAATGATTCACCCCTCCACTTT. This encodes CASGSDGPRGNDSPLHF.